The 24 T cell receptor beta chains below come from one sample, sequenced in a study of T cell repertoires and Cas9 in healthy adults. The table came from immunoSEQ multiplex PCR; TCRdb's copy has only in-frame clones and leaves some out. The repertoire includes around 23,000 clones, under 95% of them detected once, and about 0.78% sits in the top ten. Material for sequencing was CD4+ effector T cells (CD127+, CD25-, CD137-, CD154-) from PBMCs; culture status not recorded. The receptor source for this set is a human donor in good health.

The chain uses TRBV7-2 and TRBJ1-2, with no clear D. The V gene lost 1 base and the J gene lost 2 bases, with 8 bases spanning the gap. CDR1 SGHTA and CDR2 FQGNSA come from the germline V gene. The CDR3 is made up of 14 amino acids. Here the CDR3 DNA reads TGTGCCAGCAGCTTAGAGTCACAGAACTATGGCTACACCTTC. It yields the protein CASSLESQNYGYTF.

This chain connects TRBV28 to TRBJ2-1; a weak D match, TRBD2 (6 bases). From germline, CDR1 is MDHEN and CDR2 SYDVKM. The CDR3 spans 15 residues. Trimming stripped 3 bases from V and 3 bases from J, with 12 bases between. The CDR3 reads CASSFIRGSYNEQFF. The CDR3 nucleotides read TGTGCCAGCAGTTTCATTCGGGGGAGCTACAATGAGCAGTTCTTC.

About this clone itself: One junction end does not reproduce the germline sequence, and a read error may be involved. The chain joins TRBV13 to TRBJ2-2; D is ambiguous. Germline V gives CDR1 PRHDT, CDR2 FYEKMQ (reference sequence). This CDR3 comprises 14 residues. The CDR3 reads CANSRQRGVGELFF. The CDR3 nucleotides read TGTGCCAACAGCCGCCAGCGTGGGGTCGGGGAGCTGTTTTTT.

V and J are TRBV5-1 and TRBJ1-1, with D perhaps matching TRBD1 (6 bases). The CDR3 contains 13 residues. Trimming shortened V by 4 bases and J by 2 bases, and 9 bases separated the two germline ends. CDR1 SGHRS and CDR2 YFSETQ come from the germline V gene. The CDR3 here is CASSRDTNTEAFF. The CDR3 nucleotides are TGCGCCAGCAGCCGGGACACCAACACTGAAGCTTTCTTT.

The chain employs TRBV27 and TRBJ2-2; D may be TRBD2 (5 bases). This CDR3 region has 12 residues. The V end was cut by 6 bases, the J end by 4 bases, with 6 bases between. Looked up from germline, CDR1 is MNHEY and CDR2 is SMNVEV (reference sequence). In nucleotides, the CDR3 is TGTGCCAGCAGGGACTTCACCGGGGAGCTGTTTTTT. Translated, it gives CASRDFTGELFF.

The chain combines TRBV7-2 with TRBJ2-3, with 12 bases that match TRBD2. The trim removed 5 bases at V and 1 base at J, leaving 4 bases unmatched. CDR1 is SGHTA and CDR2 is FQGNSA in the germline V gene. The CDR3 length is 16 residues. The CDR3 DNA is TGTGCCAGCAGCACCCGACTAGCGGGGGGCACAGATACGCAGTATTTT. Its translation: CASSTRLAGGTDTQYF.

V gene TRBV18 combines with J gene TRBJ2-1, with D unclear. Trimming shortened V by 6 bases and J by 10 bases, and 19 bases separated the two germline ends. Germline V lookup: CDR1 KGHSH, CDR2 LQKENI. The CDR3 consists of 14 residues. The DNA of the CDR3 is TGTGCCAGCTCGGATAGAACTGGGGTTCGGGAGCAGTTCTTC. Amino acids: CASSDRTGVREQFF.

The chain joins TRBV18 to TRBJ1-1; 8 nucleotides line up with TRBD1. V gave up 3 bases and J gave up 0 bases; unmatched junction bases: 3. The germline V gene encodes CDR1 KGHSH and CDR2 LQKENI. The CDR3 has 15 residues. The CDR3 sequence is CASSPGQDLNTEAFF. The CDR3 DNA is TGTGCCAGCTCACCGGGACAGGACTTGAACACTGAAGCTTTCTTT.

A few counts support this clone. Other DNA sequences in this specimen translate into the identical CDR3. V usage is TRBV27 and J usage is TRBJ1-2; maybe TRBD1 (6 bases). The CDR3 runs to 14 residues. Trimming removed 6 bases from V and 2 bases from J, with 13 bases in between. The germline V gene encodes CDR1 MNHEY and CDR2 SMNVEV (reference sequence). CDR3 DNA sequence: TGTGCCAGCAGCCTAAGTGGACAGAACTATGGCTACACCTTC. Translated, it gives CASSLSGQNYGYTF.

The count of this clone is one. V is TRBV27 and J is TRBJ2-3; D not resolved. This CDR3 contains 11 residues. Per germline, CDR1 MNHEY and CDR2 SMNVEV (reference sequence). V lost 8 bases and J lost 0, with 3 bases in between. For the CDR3, the DNA is TGTGCCAGCGCCAGCACAGATACGCAGTATTTT. Protein sequence: CASASTDTQYF.

The chain couples TRBV19 to TRBJ2-3; 15 nucleotides match TRBD2. The CDR3 spans 17 residues. The germline V gene has CDR1 LNHDA and CDR2 SQIVND (reference sequence). The junction had 8 bases not matched to a gene; V was cut back by 9 bases and J by 1 base. CDR3 sequence (DNA): TGTGCCAGCACTGGGACTAGCGGGAGGAGGGGCACAGATACGCAGTATTTT. Translated, it gives CASTGTSGRRGTDTQYF.

The chain links TRBV6-6 to TRBJ1-2; D is unclear. This CDR3 contains 13 residues. CDR1 and CDR2 from the germline V gene are MNHNY and SVGAGI (reference sequence). The V end was cut by 2 bases, the J end by 5 bases, with 9 bases between. In DNA, the CDR3 is TGTGCCAGCAGTTACCCCGTTGATTATGGCTACACCTTC. This gives the protein CASSYPVDYGYTF.

This chain joins TRBV9 and TRBJ2-7, with 8 bases fitting TRBD2. V shed 4 bases and J 4 bases; nucleotides not matched to a gene: 22. Germline V gene sequence: CDR1 SGDLS, CDR2 YYNGEE. This CDR3 has 19 residues. Here the CDR3 DNA reads TGTGCCAGCAGCCCTCGACTAGCGAACGTGAGGGCCCCCTGGTACGAGCAGTACGTC. It codes for CASSPRLANVRAPWYEQYV.

V and J are TRBV9 and TRBJ2-1, with 7 bases identical to TRBD2. The V gene's germline CDR1 is SGDLS and CDR2 YYNGEE. With V trimmed by 4 bases and J by 9 bases, 16 bases remained unmatched. This CDR3 has 16 residues. The DNA for the CDR3 is TGTGCCAGCAGCTCAACCGGGACTACAAAATCTGGTGAGCAGTTCTTC. Amino acids: CASSSTGTTKSGEQFF.

J is TRBJ2-1 and V is TRBV15; a weak D match, TRBD2 (6 bases). V was cut by 0 bases and J by 7 bases, with 16 bases left in between. Germline CDR1 reads LNHNV; CDR2 reads YYDKDF (reference sequence). This CDR3 comprises 16 residues. As DNA, the CDR3 is TGTGCCACCAGCAGAGATCCGGGGGAAGGGCGGAATGAGCAGTTCTTC. Its protein product is CATSRDPGEGRNEQFF.

The rearrangement joins TRBV7-2 to TRBJ2-7, with D possibly TRBD2 on 6 matching bases. Trimming pared 5 bases from V and 6 bases from J, leaving 14 bases between. The CDR3 extends over 13 amino acids. The V gene's germline CDR1 is SGHTA and CDR2 FQGNSA. The CDR3, as DNA: TGTGCCAGCAGCCAAGGCCGCGGGACCGAGCAGTACGTC. Its translation: CASSQGRGTEQYV.

The chain carries TRBV7-2 and TRBJ2-5, with 10 bases matching TRBD2. V gave up 5 bases and J gave up 2 bases; unmatched junction bases: 5. Germline CDR1 reads SGHTA; CDR2 reads FQGNSA. This CDR3 spans 15 amino acids. The CDR3: CASSPQRGGQETQYF. DNA of the CDR3: TGTGCCAGCAGCCCTCAGCGGGGGGGGCAAGAGACCCAGTACTTC.

The CDR3 DNA follows: TGTGCCAGCAGCACAGCTAGCGGGATGGCCAAAAACATTCAGTACTTC. Protein sequence: CASSTASGMAKNIQYF. The chain couples TRBV7-2 to TRBJ2-4, with 9 bases identical to TRBD2. Germline V gene lookup returns CDR1 SGHTA and CDR2 FQGNSA. The CDR3 contains 16 residues. Trimming removed 5 bases from V and 1 base from J; junction bases left unmatched: 6.

The chain employs TRBV7-2 and TRBJ1-4; D may be TRBD1 (5 bases). Looked up from germline, CDR1 is SGHTA and CDR2 is FQGNSA. The CDR3 contains 14 residues. Trimming removed 4 bases at V and 13 bases at J, with 19 bases between. CDR3 sequence: CASSSGGNPDGLFF. The CDR3 DNA is TGTGCCAGCAGCTCTGGGGGTAACCCCGATGGACTGTTTTTT.

This clone was seen only once. V and J are TRBV5-5 and TRBJ2-5; 8 bases match TRBD2. The CDR3 extends over 16 amino acids. The J segment lost 1 base and the V segment lost 1 base, leaving 6 bases of the junction unmatched. Germline CDR1 and CDR2: SGHKS and YYEKEE (reference sequence). CDR3 protein: CASSLWASGRQETQYF. For the CDR3, the DNA is TGTGCCAGCAGCTTGTGGGCTAGCGGGCGCCAAGAGACCCAGTACTTC.

This clone has just a few counts. The CDR3 DNA reads as TGTGCCAGCAGCTTTATACAGGGAACTCTGTTTTTT. It translates to CASSFIQGTLFF. This chain links TRBV7-2 with TRBJ1-4; a possible D gene is TRBD1 (6 bases). Deletions cut 3 bases from V and 14 bases from J, with 13 bases between. CDR3 length: 12 amino acids. Looked up from germline, CDR1 is SGHTA and CDR2 is FQGNSA.

The chain couples TRBV6-5 to TRBJ2-3; unclear D gene. The V end was cut by 6 bases, the J end by 0 bases, with 4 bases between. The germline CDR1 and CDR2 sequences are MNHEY and SVGAGI. This CDR3 spans 12 amino acids. CDR3 sequence reads: CASRGSTDTQYF. CDR3 in DNA: TGTGCCAGCAGGGGCAGCACAGATACGCAGTATTTT.

The V and J genes are TRBV30 and TRBJ2-5; tentative D call: TRBD1 (5 bases). CDR1 GTSNPN and CDR2 SVGIG come from the germline V gene (reference sequence). V was shortened by 8 bases and J by 2 bases, with 15 bases between the two germline ends. This CDR3 has 13 amino acids. In DNA form, the CDR3 reads TGTGCCCGAGGACAAGCCCGTCAAGAGACCCAGTACTTC. Its translation is CARGQARQETQYF. The variable domain in full, completed from reference TRBV30 and TRBJ2-5, reads SQTIHQWPATLVQPVGSPLSLECTVEGTSNPNLYWYRQAAGRGLQLLFYSVGIGQISSEVPQNLSASRPQDRQFILSSKKLLLSDSGFYLCARGQARQETQYFGPGTRLLVL.

The genes are TRBV9 and TRBJ2-5; D gene ambiguous. This CDR3 contains 13 residues. The V end was cut by 2 bases, the J end by 5 bases, with 10 bases between. Germline V gene sequence: CDR1 SGDLS, CDR2 YYNGEE. The CDR3 bases are TGTGCCAGCAGCGTCGGGTTCGGGGAGACCCAGTACTTC. It encodes CASSVGFGETQYF.